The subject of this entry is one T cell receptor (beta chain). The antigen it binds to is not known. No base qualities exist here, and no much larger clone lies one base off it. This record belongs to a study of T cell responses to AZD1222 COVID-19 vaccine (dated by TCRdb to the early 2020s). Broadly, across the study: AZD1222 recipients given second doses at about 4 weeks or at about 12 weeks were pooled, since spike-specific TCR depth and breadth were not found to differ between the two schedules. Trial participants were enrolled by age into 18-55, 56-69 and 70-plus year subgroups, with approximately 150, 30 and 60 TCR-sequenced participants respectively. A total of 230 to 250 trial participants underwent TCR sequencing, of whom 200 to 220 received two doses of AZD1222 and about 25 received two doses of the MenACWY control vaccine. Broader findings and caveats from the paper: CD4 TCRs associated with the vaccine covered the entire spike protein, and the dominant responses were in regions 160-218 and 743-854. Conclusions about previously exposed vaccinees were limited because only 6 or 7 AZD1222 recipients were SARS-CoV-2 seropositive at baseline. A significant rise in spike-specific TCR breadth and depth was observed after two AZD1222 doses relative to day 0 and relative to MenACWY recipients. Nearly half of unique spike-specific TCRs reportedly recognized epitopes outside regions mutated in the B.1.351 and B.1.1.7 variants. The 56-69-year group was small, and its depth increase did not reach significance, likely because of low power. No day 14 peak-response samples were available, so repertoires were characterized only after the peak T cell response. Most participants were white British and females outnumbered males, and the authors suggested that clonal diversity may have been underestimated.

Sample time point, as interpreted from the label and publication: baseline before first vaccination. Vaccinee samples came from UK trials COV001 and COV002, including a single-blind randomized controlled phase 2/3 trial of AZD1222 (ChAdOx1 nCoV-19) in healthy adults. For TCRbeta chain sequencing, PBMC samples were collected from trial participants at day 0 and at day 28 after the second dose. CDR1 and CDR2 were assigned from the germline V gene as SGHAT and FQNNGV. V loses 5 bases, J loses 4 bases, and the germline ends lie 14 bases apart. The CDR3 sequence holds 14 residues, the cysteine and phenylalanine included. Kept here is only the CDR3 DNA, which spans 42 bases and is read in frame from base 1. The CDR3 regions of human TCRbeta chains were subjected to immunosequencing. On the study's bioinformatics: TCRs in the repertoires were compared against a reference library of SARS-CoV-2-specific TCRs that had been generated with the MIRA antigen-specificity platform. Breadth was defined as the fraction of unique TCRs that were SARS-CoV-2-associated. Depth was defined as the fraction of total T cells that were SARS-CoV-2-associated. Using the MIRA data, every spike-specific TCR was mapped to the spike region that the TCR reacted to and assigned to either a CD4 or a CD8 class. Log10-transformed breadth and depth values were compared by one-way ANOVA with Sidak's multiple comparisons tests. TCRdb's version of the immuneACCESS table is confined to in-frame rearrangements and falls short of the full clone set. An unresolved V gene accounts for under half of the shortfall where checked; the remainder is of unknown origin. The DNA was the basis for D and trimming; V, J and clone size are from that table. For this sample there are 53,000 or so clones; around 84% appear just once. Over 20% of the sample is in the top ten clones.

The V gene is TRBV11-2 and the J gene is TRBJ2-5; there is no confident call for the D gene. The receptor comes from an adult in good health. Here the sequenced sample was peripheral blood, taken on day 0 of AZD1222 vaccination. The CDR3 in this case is CASSPQRGIETQYF. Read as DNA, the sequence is TGTGCCAGCAGCCCACAGAGAGGTATAGAGACCCAGTACTTC.